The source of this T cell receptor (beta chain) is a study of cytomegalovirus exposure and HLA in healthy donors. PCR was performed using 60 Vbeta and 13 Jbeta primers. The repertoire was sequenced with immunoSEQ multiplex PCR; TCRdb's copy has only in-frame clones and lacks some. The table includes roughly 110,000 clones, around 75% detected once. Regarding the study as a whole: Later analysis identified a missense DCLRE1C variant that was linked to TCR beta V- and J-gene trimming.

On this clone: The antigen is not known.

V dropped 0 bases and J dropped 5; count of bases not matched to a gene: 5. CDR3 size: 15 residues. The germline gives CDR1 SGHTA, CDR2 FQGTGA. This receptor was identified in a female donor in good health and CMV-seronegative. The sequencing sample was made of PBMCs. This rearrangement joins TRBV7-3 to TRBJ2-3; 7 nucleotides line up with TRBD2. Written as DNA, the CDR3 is TGTGCCAGCAGCTTAACGGGAGGGCCGCAAGATACGCAGTATTTT. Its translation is CASSLTGGPQDTQYF.